The 15 T cell receptor beta chains given below trace back to one sample, sequenced in a study of technical replicates of blood from a few donors. Method: immunoSEQ multiplex PCR; TCRdb's copy keeps in-frame clones and lacks some. Of 75,000 to 90,000 clones in the sample, 85% to 95% were seen once. Sequencing used T cells isolated from PBMCs. The receptors here all came from a human donor in good health.

The V call is TRBV30, the J call TRBJ1-1; unclear D gene. This CDR3 region has 13 residues. Germline CDR1 reads GTSNPN; CDR2 reads SVGIG (reference sequence). V gave up 3 bases and J gave up 0 bases, with 8 bases separating them. The CDR3: CAWRILMNTEAFF. CDR3 DNA: TGTGCCTGGAGAATACTGATGAACACTGAAGCTTTCTTT.

The chain links TRBV28 to TRBJ2-1; 8 bases line up with TRBD2. CDR3 length equals 16 residues. Unmatched junction bases numbered 12, after V lost 6 bases and J lost 5 bases. CDR1 MDHEN and CDR2 SYDVKM come from the germline V gene. The CDR3 spells CASRDYSGAGDNEQFF. The CDR3 coding sequence is TGTGCCAGCAGGGATTATAGCGGGGCAGGGGACAATGAGCAGTTCTTC. Filled out from reference TRBV28 and TRBJ2-1, the complete variable domain reads DVKVTQSSRYLVKRTGEKVFLECVQDMDHENMFWYRQDPGLGLRLIYFSYDVKMKEKGDIPEGYSVSREKKERFSLILESASTNQTSMYLCASRDYSGAGDNEQFFGPGTRLTVL.

The chain joins TRBV7-8 to TRBJ2-1, with D perhaps matching TRBD2 (6 bases). The CDR3 length is 12 residues. The ends were cut back, 1 base at V and 9 bases at J, with 7 bases in the middle. Germline CDR1 SGHVS, CDR2 FQNEAQ. Here the CDR3 reads CASSLGRAEQFF. The CDR3 coding sequence is TGTGCCAGCAGCTTAGGGAGGGCTGAGCAGTTCTTC.

CDR3 region: CAWSVPGNEQFF. DNA of the CDR3: TGTGCCTGGAGTGTACCCGGTAATGAGCAGTTCTTC. V usage is TRBV30 and J usage is TRBJ2-1; no definite D call. Between the trimmed V and J ends, which lost 0 bases and 7 bases, there was a span of 7 bases. This CDR3 is 12 amino acids long. Germline CDR1 GTSNPN, CDR2 SVGIG (reference sequence).

This sequence joins TRBV28 and TRBJ2-1; TRBD2 is a possible D gene (5 bases). Germline V lookup: CDR1 MDHEN, CDR2 SYDVKM. The CDR3 is 15 residues long. Between the trimmed V and J ends, which lost 3 bases and 1 base, there was a span of 10 bases. The CDR3, as DNA: TGTGCCAGCAGTTTCGTTGGGAGTTCCTACAATGAGCAGTTCTTC. It specifies CASSFVGSSYNEQFF.

V is TRBV2 and J is TRBJ1-2; TRBD1 agrees at 9 bases. Trimming cost V 2 bases and J 7 bases; bases outside gene matches: 8. In germline, CDR1 is SNHLY, CDR2 FYNNEI. The CDR3 has 15 residues. As DNA, the CDR3 is TGTGCCAGCAGTGAATCTGGGACAGGGTTAGGTGGCTACACCTTC. Protein sequence: CASSESGTGLGGYTF.

The chain has TRBV2 and TRBJ2-3, with 10 bases matching TRBD2. After removal of 1 base from V and 6 bases from J, the junction contained 31 bases not matched to a gene. The CDR3 length is 24 residues. Germline CDR1 is SNHLY and CDR2 is FYNNEI. The CDR3 here is CASSEVLLGGRSGLAILETDTQYF. The CDR3 region has the DNA TGTGCCAGCAGTGAAGTCCTCTTGGGCGGTCGCTCGGGACTAGCGATCTTAGAGACCGATACGCAGTATTTT.

The chain combines TRBV27 with TRBJ2-1; 12 positions agree with TRBD2. The CDR3 runs to 15 residues. The ends lost 4 bases at V and 4 bases at J; junction bases unmatched: 2. Germline-derived CDR1 and CDR2 are MNHEY and SMNVEV (reference sequence). This chain's CDR3 is CASSSSGRGYNEQFF. As DNA, the CDR3 is TGTGCCAGCAGTTCTAGCGGGAGGGGATACAATGAGCAGTTCTTC.

The chain uses TRBV6-6 and TRBJ2-5; tentatively, D is TRBD1 (6 bases). Germline assignment: CDR1 MNHNY and CDR2 SVGAGI (reference sequence). The CDR3 has 14 residues. The germline V and J ends were trimmed by 0 bases and 2 bases, with 7 bases remaining between them. CDR3 protein: CASSYSGQQETQYF. The DNA of the CDR3 is TGTGCCAGCAGTTACTCCGGACAGCAAGAGACCCAGTACTTC.

The rearrangement uses TRBV4-2 and TRBJ2-3; TRBD2 matches 14 bases. This CDR3 has 17 residues. The germline gives CDR1 LGHNA, CDR2 YNFKEQ. With 0 bases clipped from V and 4 bases from J, the junction kept 3 bases outside the gene matches. The CDR3 sequence is CASSQDGTSGRADTQYF. CDR3 nucleotide sequence: TGTGCCAGCAGCCAAGATGGGACTAGCGGGAGAGCAGATACGCAGTATTTT.

The chain carries TRBV6-5 and TRBJ2-1; D may be TRBD1 (5 bases). Trimming shortened V by 7 bases and J by 15 bases, and 19 bases separated the two germline ends. The CDR3 has 12 residues. Germline CDR1 and CDR2: MNHEY and SVGAGI. CDR3 sequence: CASTSLGRERFF. The DNA for the CDR3 is TGTGCCAGCACCTCTCTCGGCAGGGAACGGTTCTTC.

J is TRBJ2-7 and V is TRBV7-9; 8 nucleotides align to TRBD2. The CDR3 is 14 residues long. With 3 bases clipped from V and 2 bases from J, the junction kept 3 bases outside the gene matches. Germline V CDR1 and CDR2: SEHNR, FQNEAQ (reference sequence). The DNA for the CDR3 is TGTGCCAGCAGCTTCGGGGGGGTGACCTACGAGCAGTACTTC. Translated: CASSFGGVTYEQYF. Full variable domain (remainder filled in from reference TRBV7-9 and TRBJ2-7): DTGVSQNPRHKITKRGQNVTFRCDPISEHNRLYWYRQTLGQGPEFLTYFQNEAQLEKSRLLSDRFSAERPKGSFSTLEIQRTEQGDSAMYLCASSFGGVTYEQYFGPGTRLTVT.

J is TRBJ2-5 and V is TRBV6-5, with D perhaps TRBD1 (6 bases). The CDR3 is 15 amino acids. Deletions cut 2 bases from V and 4 bases from J, with 14 bases between. The germline CDR1 and CDR2 sequences are MNHEY and SVGAGI. The CDR3 DNA reads TGTGCCAGCAGTTACAGGTCAGGGGCGGGAGAGACCCAGTACTTC. This translates into CASSYRSGAGETQYF.

V usage is TRBV19 and J usage is TRBJ2-5, with 11 positions matching TRBD1. Unmatched junction bases numbered 18, after V lost 4 bases and J lost 5 bases. CDR3 length: 19 residues. CDR1 and CDR2 (germline): LNHDA, SQIVND (reference sequence). The CDR3 DNA sequence: TGTGCCAGTAGTAACCAGCCCCGGACAGGGGGCGGGAGAGTGGAGACCCAGTACTTC. Protein: CASSNQPRTGGGRVETQYF.

This clone showed up just once. The chain couples TRBV5-6 to TRBJ1-3; no reliable D call. Deletions cut 7 bases from V and 0 bases from J, with 11 bases between. The germline V gene has CDR1 SGHDT and CDR2 YYEEEE. The CDR3 is 14 residues long. CDR3 nucleotide sequence: TGTGCCAGCCAGGACTCTAGCTCTGGAAACACCATATATTTT. It codes for CASQDSSSGNTIYF.